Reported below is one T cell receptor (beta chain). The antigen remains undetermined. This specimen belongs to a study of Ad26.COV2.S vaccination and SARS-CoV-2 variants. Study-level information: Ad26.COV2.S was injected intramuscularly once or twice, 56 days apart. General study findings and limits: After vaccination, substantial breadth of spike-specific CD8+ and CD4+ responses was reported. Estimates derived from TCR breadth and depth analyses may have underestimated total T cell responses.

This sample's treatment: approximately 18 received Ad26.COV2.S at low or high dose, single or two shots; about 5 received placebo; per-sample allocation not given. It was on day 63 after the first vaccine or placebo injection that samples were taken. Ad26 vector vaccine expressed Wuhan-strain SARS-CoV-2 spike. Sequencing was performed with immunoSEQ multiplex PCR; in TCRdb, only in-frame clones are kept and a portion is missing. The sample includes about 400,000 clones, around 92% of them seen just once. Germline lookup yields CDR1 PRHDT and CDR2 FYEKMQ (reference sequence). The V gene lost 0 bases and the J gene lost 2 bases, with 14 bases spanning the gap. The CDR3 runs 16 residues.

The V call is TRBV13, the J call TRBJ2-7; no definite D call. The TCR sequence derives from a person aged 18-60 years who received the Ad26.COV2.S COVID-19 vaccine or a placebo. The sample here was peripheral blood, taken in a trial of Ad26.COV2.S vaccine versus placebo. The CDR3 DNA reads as TGTGCCAGCAGCTTAGGAGGACGACCGAGCACCTACGAGCAGTACTTC. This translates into CASSLGGRPSTYEQYF.